A single TCR beta chain is shown here with its context. Germline CDR1 is MNHEY and CDR2 is SVGAGI. Trimming at V came to 6 bases and at J to 1 base, leaving 5 bases not matched to a gene. The CDR3 has 14 residues. The data stem from a study of blood T cell repertoires in COVID-19. The wider study: From the United States, Italy and Spain came samples of acute and convalescent COVID-19. Nucleic acid was either cDNA or gDNA, and it came from T cells, B-cell-depleted T cells, or PBMCs.

Assay used: immunoSEQ multiplex PCR; TCRdb lists only in-frame clones, some missing. Altogether a few hundred thousand clones are present, approximately 82% being singletons, with the ten largest covering about 1.2%. The TCR was taken from a woman aged 50 to 60 with acute or convalescent COVID-19. The chain couples TRBV6-5 to TRBJ1-2, with 7 bases aligning to TRBD1. The material sequenced was peripheral blood. CDR3 amino acids: CASRGQLINYGYTF. Here the CDR3 DNA reads TGTGCCAGCAGGGGACAGCTCATTAACTATGGCTACACCTTC.